The rows below give T cell receptor beta chains drawn from one sample of a study of blood T cells in healthy people across ages. TCRdb independently ran MiXCR on the 5' RACE reads; one entry per CDR3 protein. Here the sample spans nearly 1 million distinct CDR3 sequences, 51% being singletons. The sample taken for sequencing was blood. The receptors were sampled from a woman between 55 and 75 years old in good health. CDR3s include the opening cysteine and the closing phenylalanine or tryptophan. D genes are given only for firm matches. Only part of the rows carry a size: once, few, many, or a class if the clone is expanded.

V gene: TRBV5-1
clone size: -
D gene: TRBD2
J gene: TRBJ2-7
CDR3 protein: CASSRTGRGTSYEQYF
CDR3 DNA: TGCGCCAGCAGCAGGACGGGGAGGGGCACGTCCTACGAGCAGTACTTC

V gene: TRBV20-1
clone size: -
D gene: TRBD1
J gene: TRBJ2-1
CDR3 protein: CSALQGAHEQFF
CDR3 DNA: TGCAGTGCGTTACAGGGGGCCCATGAGCAGTTCTTC

V gene: TRBV12-3/TRBV12-4
clone size: few
D gene: -
J gene: TRBJ1-4
CDR3 protein: CASSSSDSGREKLFF
CDR3 DNA: TGTGCCAGCAGTTCCTCGGACAGCGGTCGAGAAAAACTGTTTTTT

V gene: TRBV10-3
clone size: -
D gene: -
J gene: TRBJ2-7
CDR3 protein: CAISEENGDEQYF
CDR3 DNA: TGTGCCATCAGTGAGGAAAACGGAGACGAGCAGTACTTC

V gene: TRBV20-1
clone size: few
D gene: TRBD2
J gene: TRBJ2-1
CDR3 protein: CSARDVGWGRGDEQFF
CDR3 DNA: TGCAGTGCTAGAGATGTGGGGTGGGGTCGGGGGGATGAGCAGTTCTTC

V gene: TRBV18
clone size: many
D gene: -
J gene: TRBJ2-5
CDR3 protein: CASSRLGKETQYF
CDR3 DNA: TGTGCCAGCTCACGATTAGGGAAGGAGACCCAGTACTTC

V gene: TRBV29-1
clone size: -
D gene: TRBD2
J gene: TRBJ2-1
CDR3 protein: CSVLPEAGNYNEQFF
CDR3 DNA: TGCAGCGTCCTCCCTGAAGCGGGAAATTACAATGAGCAGTTCTTC

V gene: TRBV29-1
clone size: -
D gene: TRBD1
J gene: TRBJ2-1
CDR3 protein: CSVAEGAKGSQFF
CDR3 DNA: TGCAGCGTTGCTGAGGGGGCGAAAGGTTCGCAGTTCTTC

V gene: TRBV5-5
clone size: -
D gene: -
J gene: TRBJ2-7
CDR3 protein: CASSFENGGSYEQYF
CDR3 DNA: TGTGCCAGCAGCTTTGAGAATGGCGGCTCCTACGAGCAGTACTTC

V gene: TRBV6-1
clone size: -
D gene: -
J gene: TRBJ1-2
CDR3 protein: CASSVNSYGYTF
CDR3 DNA: TGTGCCAGCAGTGTAAACAGCTATGGCTACACCTTC

V gene: TRBV12-5
clone size: few
D gene: TRBD2
J gene: TRBJ2-4
CDR3 protein: CASGLPAKAGGPPSNIQYF
CDR3 DNA: TGTGCTAGTGGTTTGCCCGCTAAGGCGGGAGGACCCCCGAGTAACATTCAGTACTTC

V gene: TRBV13
clone size: -
D gene: -
J gene: TRBJ2-1
CDR3 protein: CASSGPPSGQFF
CDR3 DNA: TGTGCCAGCAGCGGTCCCCCGAGTGGGCAGTTCTTC

V gene: TRBV4-3
clone size: -
D gene: -
J gene: TRBJ2-5
CDR3 protein: CASSQGVGRETQYF
CDR3 DNA: TGCGCCAGCAGCCAAGGGGTAGGCCGGGAGACCCAGTACTTC

V gene: TRBV12-3/TRBV12-4
clone size: few
D gene: -
J gene: TRBJ1-1
CDR3 protein: CASSFGTMNTEAFF
CDR3 DNA: TGTGCCAGCAGTTTTGGGACTATGAACACTGAAGCTTTCTTT

V gene: TRBV28
clone size: -
D gene: TRBD2
J gene: TRBJ2-5
CDR3 protein: CASSLSAAGEGQETQYF
CDR3 DNA: TGTGCCAGCAGTTTATCCGCAGCGGGAGAAGGCCAAGAGACCCAGTACTTC

V gene: TRBV3-1
clone size: once
D gene: TRBD1
J gene: TRBJ1-2
CDR3 protein: CASSPGQRRYGYTF
CDR3 DNA: TGTGCCAGCAGCCCGGGACAGCGACGCTATGGCTACACCTTC

V gene: TRBV20-1
clone size: -
D gene: -
J gene: TRBJ1-4
CDR3 protein: CSDTTRTVTNEKLFF
CDR3 DNA: TGCAGCGACACTACTAGGACGGTAACTAATGAAAAACTGTTTTTT

V gene: TRBV20-1
clone size: -
D gene: -
J gene: TRBJ2-1
CDR3 protein: CSAKDRRSSYNEQFF
CDR3 DNA: TGCAGTGCTAAAGACCGCCGAAGCTCCTACAATGAGCAGTTCTTC

V gene: TRBV7-9
clone size: -
D gene: -
J gene: TRBJ2-5
CDR3 protein: CASSDYRANNEQYF
CDR3 DNA: TGTGCCAGCAGTGATTACCGGGCCAACAATGAGCAGTACTTC

V gene: TRBV4-1
clone size: few
D gene: TRBD1
J gene: TRBJ1-2
CDR3 protein: CASSQDGAGDSVYGYTF
CDR3 DNA: TGCGCCAGCAGCCAAGATGGGGCCGGGGACAGCGTATATGGCTACACCTTC

V gene: TRBV20-1
clone size: -
D gene: -
J gene: TRBJ2-5
CDR3 protein: CSAEPTSETQYF
CDR3 DNA: TGCAGTGCTGAACCCACTAGCGAGACCCAGTACTTC

V gene: TRBV9
clone size: -
D gene: -
J gene: TRBJ2-7
CDR3 protein: CASSTGTLYEQYF
CDR3 DNA: TGTGCCAGCAGCACCGGGACTCTCTACGAGCAGTACTTC

V gene: TRBV6-6
clone size: -
D gene: TRBD1
J gene: TRBJ1-2
CDR3 protein: CASSRDRGNNYGYTF
CDR3 DNA: TGTGCCAGCAGCAGGGACAGGGGTAATAACTATGGCTACACCTTC

V gene: TRBV5-1
clone size: few
D gene: TRBD2
J gene: TRBJ2-3
CDR3 protein: CASSSQPGLATDTQYF
CDR3 DNA: TGCGCCAGCAGCTCGCAACCGGGACTAGCCACAGATACGCAGTATTTT

V gene: TRBV4-1
clone size: -
D gene: TRBD1
J gene: TRBJ1-6
CDR3 protein: CASSLTRDRVSPLHF
CDR3 DNA: TGCGCCAGCAGTCTTACTAGGGACAGGGTTTCACCCCTCCACTTT

V gene: TRBV7-3
clone size: -
D gene: -
J gene: TRBJ2-1
CDR3 protein: CASSVTGPNNEQFF
CDR3 DNA: TGTGCCAGCAGCGTAACGGGACCGAACAATGAGCAGTTCTTC

V gene: TRBV7-9
clone size: -
D gene: -
J gene: TRBJ2-1
CDR3 protein: CASSPTSSIHNEQFF
CDR3 DNA: TGTGCCAGCAGCCCGACCTCTAGTATCCACAATGAGCAGTTCTTC

V gene: TRBV6-2/TRBV6-3
clone size: few
D gene: -
J gene: TRBJ2-6
CDR3 protein: CASSYLGGYSGANVLTF
CDR3 DNA: TGTGCCAGCAGTTACCTGGGCGGATACTCTGGGGCCAACGTCCTGACTTTC

V gene: TRBV2
clone size: -
D gene: TRBD2
J gene: TRBJ2-4
CDR3 protein: CASSEVGSGSQNIQYF
CDR3 DNA: TGTGCCAGCAGTGAAGTCGGTAGCGGGAGCCAAAACATTCAGTACTTC

V gene: TRBV7-8
clone size: few
D gene: TRBD2
J gene: TRBJ2-7
CDR3 protein: CASSSRLAGRSYEQYF
CDR3 DNA: TGTGCCAGCAGTTCTCGACTAGCGGGGCGATCCTACGAGCAGTACTTC

V gene: TRBV6-6
clone size: -
D gene: TRBD2
J gene: TRBJ2-1
CDR3 protein: CASSGRLAGGPEQFF
CDR3 DNA: TGTGCCAGCAGTGGAAGACTAGCGGGAGGACCCGAGCAGTTCTTC

V gene: TRBV7-9
clone size: -
D gene: -
J gene: TRBJ2-3
CDR3 protein: CASSLGWAADTQYF
CDR3 DNA: TGTGCCAGCAGCTTAGGGTGGGCGGCGGATACGCAGTATTTT

V gene: TRBV28
clone size: few
D gene: -
J gene: TRBJ1-2
CDR3 protein: CASSKLPGLHLNNNYGYTF
CDR3 DNA: TGTGCCAGCAGCAAACTACCGGGACTGCACCTCAACAATAACTATGGCTACACCTTC

V gene: TRBV7-2
clone size: -
D gene: TRBD2
J gene: TRBJ2-1
CDR3 protein: CASSLVAGDEQFF
CDR3 DNA: TGTGCCAGCAGCTTAGTAGCGGGAGATGAGCAGTTCTTC

V gene: TRBV27
clone size: -
D gene: TRBD1
J gene: TRBJ2-5
CDR3 protein: CASSSLRAGGVETQYF
CDR3 DNA: TGTGCCAGCAGTTCACTCCGGGCAGGGGGAGTTGAGACCCAGTACTTC

V gene: TRBV10-2
clone size: -
D gene: -
J gene: TRBJ1-6
CDR3 protein: CASSEGHSPLHF
CDR3 DNA: TGCGCCAGCAGTGAAGGACATTCACCCCTCCACTTT

V gene: TRBV28
clone size: few
D gene: TRBD2
J gene: TRBJ2-5
CDR3 protein: CASRSPGGGETQYF
CDR3 DNA: TGTGCCAGCAGGTCCCCGGGGGGGGGTGAGACCCAGTACTTC

V gene: TRBV7-2
clone size: -
D gene: TRBD2
J gene: TRBJ2-3
CDR3 protein: CASSLAVREGRVTDTQYF
CDR3 DNA: TGTGCCAGCAGCTTAGCCGTGCGGGAGGGCAGGGTCACAGATACGCAGTATTTT

V gene: TRBV5-5
clone size: few
D gene: TRBD2
J gene: TRBJ2-1
CDR3 protein: CASSDLLNSGSINEQFF
CDR3 DNA: TGTGCCAGCAGCGACCTCCTGAATAGCGGGAGTATCAATGAGCAGTTCTTC

V gene: TRBV28
clone size: -
D gene: -
J gene: TRBJ2-5
CDR3 protein: CASSLSQGTQETQYF
CDR3 DNA: TGTGCCAGCAGTTTATCTCAGGGGACCCAAGAGACCCAGTACTTC

V gene: TRBV24-1
clone size: -
D gene: -
J gene: TRBJ2-1
CDR3 protein: CATSDSWNNEQFF
CDR3 DNA: TGTGCCACCAGTGATTCGTGGAACAATGAGCAGTTCTTC